Listed below are T cell receptor beta chains from one sample, sequenced in a study of cytomegalovirus exposure and HLA in healthy donors. Assay: immunoSEQ multiplex PCR; the TCRdb copy retains only in-frame clones and omits some. The sample holds approximately 140,000 clones, approximately 80% seen once. Sequencing was done on a sample of PBMCs. Receptor source: a man aged 18 to 35 in good health and CMV-seronegative. CDR3s include the opening cysteine and the closing phenylalanine or tryptophan. A D gene is named only where the DNA matches it firmly. Rows may omit the clone size; those that give it use once, few, many or a size class.

v_gene,j_gene,abundance,d_gene,CDR3nt,CDR3aa
TRBV18,TRBJ2-3,NA,TRBD2,TGTGCCAGCTCACCCTTCACGTGGCGGGGGGACGATACGCAGTATTTT,CASSPFTWRGDDTQYF
TRBV10-3,TRBJ1-2,NA,NA,TGTGCCATCAGGCCCCTCCGGGACACCTATGGCTACACCTTC,CAIRPLRDTYGYTF
TRBV6-1,TRBJ1-1,NA,TRBD1,TGTGCCAGCAGTATCGAGGGGGCCCCCACTGAAGCTTTCTTT,CASSIEGAPTEAFF
TRBV5-4,TRBJ1-2,NA,NA,TGTGCCACCAGAACAGAGCGGGTGGTGAGCTACACCTTC,CATRTERVVSYTF
TRBV2,TRBJ2-3,NA,NA,TGTGCCAGCTTCGGTAGAAAAGCCCCAGATACGCAGTATTTT,CASFGRKAPDTQYF
TRBV7-2,TRBJ1-5,NA,NA,TGTGCCAGCAGCTTATTCCCGTTCAATCAGCCCCAGCATTTT,CASSLFPFNQPQHF
TRBV5-1,TRBJ1-5,NA,NA,TGCGCCAGCAGCTTGGTGGGGGCGGGCGATCAGCCCCAGCATTTT,CASSLVGAGDQPQHF
TRBV2,TRBJ2-5,NA,NA,TGTGCCAGCAGGTTGGAACCGGGGGTCTTCGGGGAGACCCAGTACTTC,CASRLEPGVFGETQYF
TRBV11-3,TRBJ2-7,NA,NA,TGTGCCAGCAGCTTAGGAGTGCGGGAGCAGTACTTC,CASSLGVREQYF
TRBV25-1,TRBJ1-1,NA,NA,TGTGCCAGCAGTGTCCGGGGGGTTGAAGCTTTCTTT,CASSVRGVEAFF
TRBV28,TRBJ2-1,NA,NA,TGTGCCAGCATTAACATCCCGGACAGGGTGGGGGGGGCCGACTTCAATGAGCAGTTCTTC,CASINIPDRVGGADFNEQFF
TRBV7-2,TRBJ1-5,NA,NA,TGTGCCAGCAGCCTCGGGGTACATCAGCCCCAGCATTTT,CASSLGVHQPQHF
TRBV6-1,TRBJ2-1,medium-sized,NA,TGTGCCAGCCAAACGGGCCCAGGGTGGTACAATGAGCAGTTCTTC,CASQTGPGWYNEQFF
TRBV10-3,TRBJ2-5,NA,NA,TGTGCCATCAGTGAGTCCTTTCAAGAGACCCAGTACTTC,CAISESFQETQYF
TRBV2,TRBJ1-1,NA,NA,TGTGCCAGCAGTGAGGGGGGGTTCACTGAAGCTTTCTTT,CASSEGGFTEAFF
TRBV4-3,TRBJ2-7,NA,TRBD1,TGCGCCAGCAGCCAAGGAACGACAGGGTACGAGCAGTACTTC,CASSQGTTGYEQYF
TRBV4-3,TRBJ2-5,NA,TRBD2,TGCGCCAGCAGCCGAGAAACCGGGACTAGTATGGGGGCCCAGTACTTC,CASSRETGTSMGAQYF
TRBV18,TRBJ2-2,NA,TRBD1,TGTGCCAGCTCACCACGGCAGGGGGCGAGCACCGGGGAGCTGTTTTTT,CASSPRQGASTGELFF
TRBV7-9,TRBJ1-1,NA,TRBD1,TGTGCCAGCAGCCCCGACAGGGGTCCCACTGAAGCTTTCTTT,CASSPDRGPTEAFF
TRBV12-5,TRBJ1-5,NA,TRBD1,TGTGCTAGTGGTTCGGGACAGGGCAATCAGCCCCAGCATTTT,CASGSGQGNQPQHF
TRBV7-6,TRBJ2-1,NA,TRBD1,TGTGCCAGCAGCACCTTTGATCCGGGACAGGATTACAATGAGCAGTTCTTC,CASSTFDPGQDYNEQFF
TRBV10-3,TRBJ1-4,NA,TRBD1,TGTGCCATCAGTGAGTCGAACAACAAGAGGGACAGGGGATATGAGAAACTGTTTTTT,CAISESNNKRDRGYEKLFF
TRBV5-1,TRBJ2-3,NA,TRBD1,TGCGCCAGCAGCTTGCGGTGGCAGGGGGTAACAGATACGCAGTATTTT,CASSLRWQGVTDTQYF
TRBV2,TRBJ2-5,few,NA,TGTGCCAGCAGGGGGGGTAGGGAGACCCAGTACTTC,CASRGGRETQYF